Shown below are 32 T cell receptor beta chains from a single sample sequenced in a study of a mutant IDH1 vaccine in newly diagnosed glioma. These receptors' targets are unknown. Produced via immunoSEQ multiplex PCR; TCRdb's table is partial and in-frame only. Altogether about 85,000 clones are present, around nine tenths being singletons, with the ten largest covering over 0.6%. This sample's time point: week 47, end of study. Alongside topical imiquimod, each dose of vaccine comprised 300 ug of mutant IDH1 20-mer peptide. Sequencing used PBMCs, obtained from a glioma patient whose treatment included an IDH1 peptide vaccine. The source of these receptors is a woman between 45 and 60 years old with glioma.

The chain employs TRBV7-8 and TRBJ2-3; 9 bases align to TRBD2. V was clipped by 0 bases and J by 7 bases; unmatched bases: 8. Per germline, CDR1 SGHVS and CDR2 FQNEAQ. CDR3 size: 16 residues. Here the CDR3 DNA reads TGTGCCAGCAGCTTAGCGAGGGCGGGAGGGCCCTATACGCAGTATTTT. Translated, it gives CASSLARAGGPYTQYF.

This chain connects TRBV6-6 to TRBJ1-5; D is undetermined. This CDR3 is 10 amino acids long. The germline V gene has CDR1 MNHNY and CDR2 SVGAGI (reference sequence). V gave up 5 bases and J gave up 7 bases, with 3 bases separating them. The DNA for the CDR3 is TGTGCCAGCAGTGCCCAGCCCCAGCATTTT. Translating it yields CASSAQPQHF.

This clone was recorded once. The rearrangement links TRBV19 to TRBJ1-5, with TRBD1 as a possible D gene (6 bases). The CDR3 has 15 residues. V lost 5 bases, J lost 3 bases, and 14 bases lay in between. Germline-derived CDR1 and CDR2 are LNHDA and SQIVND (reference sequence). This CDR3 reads CASSVTGTPNQPQHF. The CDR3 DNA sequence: TGTGCCAGTAGTGTAACCGGGACACCCAATCAGCCCCAGCATTTT.

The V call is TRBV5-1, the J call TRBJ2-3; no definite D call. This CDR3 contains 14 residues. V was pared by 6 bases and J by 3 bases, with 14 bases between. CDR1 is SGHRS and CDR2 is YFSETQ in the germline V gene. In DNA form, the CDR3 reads TGCGCCAGCAAAGGGCCGGCGGAAACAGATACGCAGTATTTT. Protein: CASKGPAETDTQYF.

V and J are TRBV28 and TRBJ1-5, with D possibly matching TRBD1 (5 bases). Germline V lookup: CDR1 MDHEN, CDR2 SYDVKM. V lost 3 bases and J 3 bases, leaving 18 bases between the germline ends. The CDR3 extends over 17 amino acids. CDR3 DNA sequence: TGTGCCAGCAGTTTTTTAATGATCGGGGGTAACAATCAGCCCCAGCATTTT. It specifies CASSFLMIGGNNQPQHF.

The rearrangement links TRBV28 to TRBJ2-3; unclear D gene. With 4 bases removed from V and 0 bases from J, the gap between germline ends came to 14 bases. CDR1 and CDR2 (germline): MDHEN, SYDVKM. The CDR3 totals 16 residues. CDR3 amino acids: CASSSSGWRSTDTQYF. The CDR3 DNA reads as TGTGCCAGCAGTTCTAGTGGATGGAGAAGCACAGATACGCAGTATTTT.

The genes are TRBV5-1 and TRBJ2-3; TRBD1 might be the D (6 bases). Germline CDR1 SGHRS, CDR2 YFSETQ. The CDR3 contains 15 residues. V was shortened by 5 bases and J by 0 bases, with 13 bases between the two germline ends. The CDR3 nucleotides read TGCGCCAGCAGGGGGGCCCCGGGGAGCACAGATACGCAGTATTTT. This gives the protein CASRGAPGSTDTQYF.

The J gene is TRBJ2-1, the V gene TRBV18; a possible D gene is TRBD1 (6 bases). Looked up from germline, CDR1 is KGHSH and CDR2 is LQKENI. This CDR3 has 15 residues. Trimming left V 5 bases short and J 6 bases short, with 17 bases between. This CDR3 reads CASSAAGTRGNEQFF. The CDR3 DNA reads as TGTGCCAGCTCAGCAGCCGGGACCAGGGGCAATGAGCAGTTCTTC.

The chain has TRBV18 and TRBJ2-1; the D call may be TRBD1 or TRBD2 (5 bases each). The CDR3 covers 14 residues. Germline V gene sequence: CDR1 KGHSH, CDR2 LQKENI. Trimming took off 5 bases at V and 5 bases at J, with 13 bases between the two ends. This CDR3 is CASSMGRTHNEQFF. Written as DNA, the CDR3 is TGTGCCAGCTCAATGGGACGTACACACAATGAGCAGTTCTTC.

The CDR3 region is CSVEDRAQGQNTEAFF. Written as DNA, the CDR3 is TGCAGCGTTGAAGATCGGGCGCAGGGCCAGAACACTGAAGCTTTCTTT. This chain uses TRBV29-1 with TRBJ1-1, with D perhaps TRBD1 (5 bases). The CDR3 loop spans 16 amino acids. The V end lost 0 bases, the J end lost 1 base, and 15 bases lay between the germline ends. Germline lookup yields CDR1 SQVTM and CDR2 ANQGSEA.

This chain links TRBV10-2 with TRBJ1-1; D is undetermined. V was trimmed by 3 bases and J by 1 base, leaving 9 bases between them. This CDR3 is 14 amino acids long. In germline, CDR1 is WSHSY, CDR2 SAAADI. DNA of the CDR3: TGCGCCAGCAGTGAAATTCGGGGGAACACTGAAGCTTTCTTT. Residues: CASSEIRGNTEAFF.

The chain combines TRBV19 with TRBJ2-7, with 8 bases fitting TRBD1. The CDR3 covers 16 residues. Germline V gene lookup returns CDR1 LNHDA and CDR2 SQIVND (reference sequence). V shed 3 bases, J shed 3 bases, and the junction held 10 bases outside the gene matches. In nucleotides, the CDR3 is TGTGCCAGTAGTATTGAAGGGCAGGGGGCCTTCTACGAGCAGTACTTC. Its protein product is CASSIEGQGAFYEQYF.

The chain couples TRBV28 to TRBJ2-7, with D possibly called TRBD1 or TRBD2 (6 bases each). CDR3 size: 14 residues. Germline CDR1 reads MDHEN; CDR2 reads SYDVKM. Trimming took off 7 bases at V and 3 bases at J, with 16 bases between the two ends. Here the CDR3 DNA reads TGTGCCAGCAAAAGCGACGGGGGCTTCTACGAGCAGTACTTC. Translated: CASKSDGGFYEQYF. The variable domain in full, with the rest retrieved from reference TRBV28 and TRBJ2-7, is DVKVTQSSRYLVKRTGEKVFLECVQDMDHENMFWYRQDPGLGLRLIYFSYDVKMKEKGDIPEGYSVSREKKERFSLILESASTNQTSMYLCASKSDGGFYEQYFGPGTRLTVT.

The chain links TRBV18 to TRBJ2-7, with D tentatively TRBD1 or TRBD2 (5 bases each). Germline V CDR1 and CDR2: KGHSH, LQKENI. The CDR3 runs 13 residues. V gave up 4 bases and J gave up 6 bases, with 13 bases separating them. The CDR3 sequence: CASSRDPEAEQYF. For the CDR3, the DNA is TGTGCCAGCTCACGGGACCCCGAAGCCGAGCAGTACTTC. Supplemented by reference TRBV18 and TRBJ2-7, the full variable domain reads NAGVMQNPRHLVRRRGQEARLRCSPMKGHSHVYWYRQLPEEGLKFMVYLQKENIIDESGMPKERFSAEFPKEGPSILRIQQVVRGDSAAYFCASSRDPEAEQYFGPGTRLTVT.

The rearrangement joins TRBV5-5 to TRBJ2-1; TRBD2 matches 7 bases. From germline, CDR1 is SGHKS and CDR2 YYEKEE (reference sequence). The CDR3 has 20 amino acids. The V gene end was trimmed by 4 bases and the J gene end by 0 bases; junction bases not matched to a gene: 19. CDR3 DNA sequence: TGTGCCAGCAGCGCCCAAGGAAGCGGGATCCTTAAGAGCTCCTACAATGAGCAGTTCTTC. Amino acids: CASSAQGSGILKSSYNEQFF.

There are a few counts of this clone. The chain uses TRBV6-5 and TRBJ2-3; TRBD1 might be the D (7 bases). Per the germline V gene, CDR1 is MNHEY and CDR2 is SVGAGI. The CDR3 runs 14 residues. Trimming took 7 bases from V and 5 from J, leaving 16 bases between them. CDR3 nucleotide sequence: TGTGCCAGCACGACAGGGAGGCCCATAGATACGCAGTATTTT. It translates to CASTTGRPIDTQYF.

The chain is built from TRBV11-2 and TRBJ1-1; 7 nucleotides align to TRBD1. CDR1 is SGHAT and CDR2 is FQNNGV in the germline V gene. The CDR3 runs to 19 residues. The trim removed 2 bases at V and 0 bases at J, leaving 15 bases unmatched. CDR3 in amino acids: CASSLYGGGGAKMNTEAFF. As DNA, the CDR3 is TGTGCCAGCAGCTTATACGGGGGAGGGGGCGCGAAGATGAACACTGAAGCTTTCTTT.

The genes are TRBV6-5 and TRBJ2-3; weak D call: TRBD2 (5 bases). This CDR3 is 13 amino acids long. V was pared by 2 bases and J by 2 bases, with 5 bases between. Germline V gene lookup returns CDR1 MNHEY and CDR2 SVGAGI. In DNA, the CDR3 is TGTGCCAGCAGTTACGACTACACAGATACGCAGTATTTT. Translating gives CASSYDYTDTQYF.

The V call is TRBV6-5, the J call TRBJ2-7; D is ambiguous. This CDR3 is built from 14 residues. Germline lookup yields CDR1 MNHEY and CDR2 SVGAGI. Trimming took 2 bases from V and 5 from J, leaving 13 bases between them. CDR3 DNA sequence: TGTGCCAGCAGTTACGGGCAGGCCCGGAACGAGCAGTACTTC. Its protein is CASSYGQARNEQYF.

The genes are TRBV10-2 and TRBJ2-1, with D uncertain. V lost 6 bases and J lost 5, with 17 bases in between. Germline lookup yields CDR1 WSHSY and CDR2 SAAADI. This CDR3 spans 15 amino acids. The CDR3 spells CASRFRADVNNEQFF. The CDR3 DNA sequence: TGCGCCAGCAGGTTCCGGGCGGACGTTAACAATGAGCAGTTCTTC.

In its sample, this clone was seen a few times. CDR3 coding DNA: TGTGCCAGCAGCTTAGTGGAGGGCCTCCACAATGAGCAGTTCTTC. Amino acid sequence: CASSLVEGLHNEQFF. This rearrangement joins TRBV7-2 to TRBJ2-1; perhaps TRBD2 as D (6 bases). With 1 base removed from V and 5 bases from J, the gap between germline ends came to 12 bases. In germline, CDR1 is SGHTA, CDR2 FQGNSA. The CDR3 has 15 residues.

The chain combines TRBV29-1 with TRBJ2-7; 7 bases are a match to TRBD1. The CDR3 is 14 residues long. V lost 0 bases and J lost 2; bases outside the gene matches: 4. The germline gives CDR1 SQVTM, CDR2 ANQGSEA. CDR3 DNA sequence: TGCAGCGTTGAAGACCGGGGACAGACCTACGAGCAGTACTTC. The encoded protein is CSVEDRGQTYEQYF.

Written as DNA, the CDR3 is TGTGCCATCAGTGAAGTGAGAAGTCACTCCTACGAGCAGTACTTC. Protein: CAISEVRSHSYEQYF. The genes are TRBV10-3 and TRBJ2-7; D not resolved. CDR3 length: 15 amino acids. The ends were cut back, 3 bases at V and 0 bases at J, with 12 bases in the middle. Germline V gene lookup returns CDR1 ENHRY and CDR2 SYGVKD.

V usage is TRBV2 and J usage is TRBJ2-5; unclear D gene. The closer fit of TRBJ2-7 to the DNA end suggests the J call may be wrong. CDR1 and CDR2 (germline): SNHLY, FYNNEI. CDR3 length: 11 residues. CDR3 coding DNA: TGTGCCAGCAGCTCCCACTACGAGCAGTACTTC. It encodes CASSSHYEQYF.

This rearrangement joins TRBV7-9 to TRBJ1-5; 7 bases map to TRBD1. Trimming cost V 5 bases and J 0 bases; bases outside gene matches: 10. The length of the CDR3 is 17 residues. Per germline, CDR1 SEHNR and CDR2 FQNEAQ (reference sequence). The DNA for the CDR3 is TGTGCCAGCAGCGGGGGGACAGCACTCTATAGCAATCAGCCCCAGCATTTT. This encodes CASSGGTALYSNQPQHF. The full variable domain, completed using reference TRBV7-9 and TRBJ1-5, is DTGVSQNPRHKITKRGQNVTFRCDPISEHNRLYWYRQTLGQGPEFLTYFQNEAQLEKSRLLSDRFSAERPKGSFSTLEIQRTEQGDSAMYLCASSGGTALYSNQPQHFGDGTRLSIL.

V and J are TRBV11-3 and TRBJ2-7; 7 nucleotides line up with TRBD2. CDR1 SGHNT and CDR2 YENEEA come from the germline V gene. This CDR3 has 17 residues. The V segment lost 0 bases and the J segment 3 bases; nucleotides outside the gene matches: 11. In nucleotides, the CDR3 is TGTGCCAGCAGCTTAGATCGTATCGGGGAGGGGCGCTACGAGCAGTACTTC. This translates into CASSLDRIGEGRYEQYF.

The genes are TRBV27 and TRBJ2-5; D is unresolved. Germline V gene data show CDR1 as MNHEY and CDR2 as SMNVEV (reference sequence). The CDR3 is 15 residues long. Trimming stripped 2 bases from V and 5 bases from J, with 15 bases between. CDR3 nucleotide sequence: TGTGCCAGCAGTTTAAAAGATCGGCCTCGGGAGACCCAGTACTTC. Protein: CASSLKDRPRETQYF.

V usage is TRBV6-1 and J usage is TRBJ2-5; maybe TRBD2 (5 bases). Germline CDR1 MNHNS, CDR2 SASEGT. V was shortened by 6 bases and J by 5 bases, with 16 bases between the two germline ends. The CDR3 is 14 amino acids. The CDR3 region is CASSVPRRRETQYF. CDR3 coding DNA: TGTGCCAGCAGCGTACCCAGGCGGAGGGAGACCCAGTACTTC.

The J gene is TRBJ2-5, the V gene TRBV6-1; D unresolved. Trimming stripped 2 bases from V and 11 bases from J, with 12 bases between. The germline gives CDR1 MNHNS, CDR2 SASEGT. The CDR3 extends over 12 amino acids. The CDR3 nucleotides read TGTGCCAGCAGTGAACCCCGACCGGAGCAGTACTTC. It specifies CASSEPRPEQYF.

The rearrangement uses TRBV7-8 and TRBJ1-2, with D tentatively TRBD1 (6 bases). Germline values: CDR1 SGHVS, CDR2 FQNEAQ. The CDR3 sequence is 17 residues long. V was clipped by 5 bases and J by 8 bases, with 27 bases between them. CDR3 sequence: CASSPYRVPPSGAGYTF. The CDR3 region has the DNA TGTGCCAGCAGCCCATACCGGGTCCCCCCTTCAGGGGCAGGCTACACCTTC.

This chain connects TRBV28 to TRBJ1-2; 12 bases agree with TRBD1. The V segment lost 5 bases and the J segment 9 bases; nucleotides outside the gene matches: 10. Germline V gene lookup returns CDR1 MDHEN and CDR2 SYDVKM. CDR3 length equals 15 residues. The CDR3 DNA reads TGTGCCAGCAGTCCATCCGGGACAGGGGGCAAGAGCTACACCTTC. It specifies CASSPSGTGGKSYTF.

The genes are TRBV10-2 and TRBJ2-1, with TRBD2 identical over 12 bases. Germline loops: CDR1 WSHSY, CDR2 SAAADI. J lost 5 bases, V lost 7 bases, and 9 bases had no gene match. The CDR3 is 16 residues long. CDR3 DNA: TGCGCCAGCACACCAATGGCTAGCGGGAGGGACAATGAGCAGTTCTTC. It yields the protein CASTPMASGRDNEQFF.